The 17 T cell receptor beta chains reported below all come from one sample, sequenced in a study of follicular helper T cells after annual influenza vaccination. Data came from immunoSEQ multiplex PCR; TCRdb stores just in-frame clones and leaves some out. The data show fewer than 7,500 clones, about 82% seen once. Time point: 2015-2016 season, pre-vaccination. This specimen consisted of CXCR5+ CD38- circulating T follicular helper cells from blood, obtained on the day of influenza vaccination. Subset of the sample: circulating Tfh, non-naive CD4+CXCR5+PD-1+ (ICOS+CD38+ or ICOS-CD38-). The receptors stem from an adult who received the influenza vaccine.

This clone was observed a handful of times. The chain joins TRBV28 to TRBJ1-3; D unclear. V was trimmed by 6 bases and J by 2 bases, leaving 11 bases between them. Germline CDR1 MDHEN, CDR2 SYDVKM. The CDR3 consists of 14 residues. In DNA form, the CDR3 reads TGTGCCAGCAGGGGTCAGCCGACTGGAAACACCATATATTTT. Its translation: CASRGQPTGNTIYF. The whole variable domain, remainder taken from reference TRBV28 and TRBJ1-3, is DVKVTQSSRYLVKRTGEKVFLECVQDMDHENMFWYRQDPGLGLRLIYFSYDVKMKEKGDIPEGYSVSREKKERFSLILESASTNQTSMYLCASRGQPTGNTIYFGEGSWLTVV.

This clone appeared once. This chain links TRBV6-6 with TRBJ2-5; D not certain. CDR1 and CDR2 from the germline V gene are MNHNY and SVGAGI (reference sequence). There are 15 residues in the CDR3. V was shortened by 0 bases and J by 2 bases, with 10 bases between the two germline ends. The chain's CDR3 is CASSYSLLGQETQYF. The CDR3 DNA follows: TGTGCCAGCAGTTACTCGCTCCTAGGACAAGAGACCCAGTACTTC.

The chain carries TRBV2 and TRBJ2-5, with 9 nucleotides matching TRBD1. CDR1 is SNHLY, CDR2 FYNNEI, per germline. The V gene end was trimmed by 6 bases and the J gene end by 4 bases; junction bases not matched to a gene: 6. CDR3 length: 14 residues. The chain's CDR3 is CASSQQGAGETQYF. As DNA, the CDR3 is TGTGCCAGCAGCCAACAGGGGGCCGGAGAGACCCAGTACTTC.

The chain carries TRBV9 and TRBJ2-2; either TRBD1 or TRBD2 may fit D (7 bases each). Germline V gene data show CDR1 as SGDLS and CDR2 as YYNGEE. V shed 3 bases and J shed 1 base, with 16 bases lying between them. The CDR3 totals 17 residues. The CDR3 reads CASSEGASGKNTGELFF. The CDR3 DNA follows: TGTGCCAGCAGCGAGGGGGCTAGCGGAAAGAACACCGGGGAGCTGTTTTTT.

This chain links TRBV9 with TRBJ1-3; no definite D call. V shed 0 bases and J shed 0 bases, with 10 bases lying between them. This CDR3 has 16 residues. Germline assignment: CDR1 SGDLS and CDR2 YYNGEE. The CDR3 DNA reads TGTGCCAGCAGCGTAGCGGTGGGAACCTCTGGAAACACCATATATTTT. It encodes CASSVAVGTSGNTIYF.

CDR3 nucleotides: TGTGCCAGCAGCTTAGAATCAGGGTCTCAGGGGGGAAACACCATATATTTT. Its translation is CASSLESGSQGGNTIYF. The chain has TRBV7-3 and TRBJ1-3, with a possible D match to TRBD1 (6 bases). CDR3 length: 17 amino acids. CDR1 is SGHTA and CDR2 is FQGTGA in the germline V gene. V dropped 2 bases and J dropped 4 bases, with 18 bases sitting between them.

The chain carries TRBV4-1 and TRBJ2-7; D may be TRBD2 (6 bases). Germline V gene data show CDR1 as MGHRA and CDR2 as YSYEKL. V lost 0 bases and J 7 bases, leaving 22 bases between the germline ends. CDR3 size: 17 residues. Here the CDR3 DNA reads TGCGCCAGCAGCCAAGAAGGGCCCAAAATGGGCGCGGGGGAGCAGTACTTC. It codes for CASSQEGPKMGAGEQYF.

The chain is built from TRBV30 and TRBJ2-2, with 8 bases that match TRBD2. The germline gives CDR1 GTSNPN, CDR2 SVGIG (reference sequence). The CDR3 sequence is 14 residues long. V gave up 3 bases and J gave up 7 bases; unmatched junction bases: 7. Written as DNA, the CDR3 is TGTGCCTGGAGCGGGAGGGCCGGTAACGGGGAGCTGTTTTTT. Amino acid sequence: CAWSGRAGNGELFF.

The CDR3 protein is CASSLGQGGYEQYF. The CDR3 DNA reads TGTGCCAGCAGCTTAGGACAGGGCGGGTACGAGCAGTACTTC. The chain links TRBV11-2 to TRBJ2-7, with TRBD1 matching over 7 bases. From germline, CDR1 is SGHAT and CDR2 FQNNGV. The CDR3 contains 14 residues. V lost 1 base, J lost 4 bases, and 4 bases stayed unmatched.

This clone was found once. The chain recombines TRBV2 with TRBJ2-2; D is uncertain. Per the germline V gene, CDR1 is SNHLY and CDR2 is FYNNEI. V was shortened by 6 bases and J by 0 bases, with 11 bases between the two germline ends. The CDR3 spans 15 residues. The DNA of the CDR3 is TGTGCCAGCAGCCCTCGGGCTACGAACACCGGGGAGCTGTTTTTT. Its protein is CASSPRATNTGELFF.

This clone was counted only a few times. The chain employs TRBV2 and TRBJ2-7; D possibly corresponds to TRBD2 (7 bases). V lost 6 bases and J 1 base, leaving 16 bases between the germline ends. CDR1 SNHLY and CDR2 FYNNEI come from the germline V gene. There are 15 residues in the CDR3. This chain's CDR3 is CASSPGGPGSYEQYF. The CDR3 DNA reads TGTGCCAGCAGCCCCGGGGGGCCCGGATCCTACGAGCAGTACTTC.

A few counts support this clone. The chain is built from TRBV28 and TRBJ2-7; 8 bases map to TRBD1. The CDR3 length is 13 residues. The V segment lost 3 bases and the J segment 3 bases; nucleotides outside the gene matches: 1. Germline values: CDR1 MDHEN, CDR2 SYDVKM. This CDR3 reads CASSFTGGYEQYF. Here the CDR3 DNA reads TGTGCCAGCAGTTTTACAGGGGGCTACGAGCAGTACTTC.

The V and J genes are TRBV9 and TRBJ2-7, with D perhaps matching TRBD1 (6 bases). With 0 bases removed from V and 4 bases from J, the gap between germline ends came to 17 bases. CDR1 SGDLS and CDR2 YYNGEE come from the germline V gene. CDR3 size: 16 residues. CDR3 loop: CASSVGVGGPRYEQYF. The CDR3 nucleotides are TGTGCCAGCAGCGTAGGAGTAGGGGGACCTCGTTACGAGCAGTACTTC. Full variable domain (remainder filled in from reference TRBV9 and TRBJ2-7): DSGVTQTPKHLITATGQRVTLRCSPRSGDLSVYWYQQSLDQGLQFLIQYYNGEERAKGNILERFSAQQFPDLHSELNLSSLELGDSALYFCASSVGVGGPRYEQYFGPGTRLTVT.

The V gene is TRBV10-3, the J gene TRBJ1-5; D ambiguous. The germline gives CDR1 ENHRY, CDR2 SYGVKD. The CDR3 extends over 14 amino acids. V dropped 0 bases and J dropped 5 bases, with 8 bases sitting between them. CDR3 protein: CAISESGKDQPQHF. CDR3 sequence (DNA): TGTGCCATCAGTGAGTCAGGGAAAGATCAGCCCCAGCATTTT.

This chain links TRBV5-1 with TRBJ2-3; a weak D match, TRBD1 (5 bases). CDR3 length: 14 amino acids. Trimming removed 1 base from V and 8 bases from J, with 14 bases in between. CDR1 and CDR2 (germline): SGHRS, YFSETQ. CDR3 region: CASSLSQGRPTQYF. CDR3 bases: TGCGCCAGCAGCTTGAGTCAGGGCCGTCCTACGCAGTATTTT. The full variable domain, completed using reference TRBV5-1 and TRBJ2-3, is KAGVTQTPRYLIKTRGQQVTLSCSPISGHRSVSWYQQTPGQGLQFLFEYFSETQRNKGNFPGRFSGRQFSNSRSEMNVSTLELGDSALYLCASSLSQGRPTQYFGPGTRLTVL.

V is TRBV6-5 and J is TRBJ1-1; perhaps TRBD1 as D (6 bases). V was clipped by 4 bases and J by 3 bases, with 15 bases between them. This CDR3 contains 15 residues. Germline V CDR1 and CDR2: MNHEY, SVGAGI. CDR3 sequence reads: CASSSRGVQYTEAFF. The CDR3 DNA sequence: TGTGCCAGCAGTTCAAGGGGGGTTCAGTACACTGAAGCTTTCTTT.

This chain uses TRBV29-1 with TRBJ1-1, with D perhaps matching TRBD1 (6 bases). Between the trimmed V and J ends, which lost 5 bases and 0 bases, there was a span of 16 bases. The CDR3 runs to 15 residues. CDR1 is SQVTM and CDR2 is ANQGSEA in the germline V gene. CDR3 DNA sequence: TGCAGCGTTACTCTCAGCGGGGGCGTGAACACTGAAGCTTTCTTT. Protein product: CSVTLSGGVNTEAFF. The whole variable domain, remainder taken from reference TRBV29-1 and TRBJ1-1, is SAVISQKPSRDICQRGTSLTIQCQVDSQVTMMFWYRQQPGQSLTLIATANQGSEATYESGFVIDKFPISRPNLTFSTLTVSNMSPEDSSIYLCSVTLSGGVNTEAFFGQGTRLTVV.